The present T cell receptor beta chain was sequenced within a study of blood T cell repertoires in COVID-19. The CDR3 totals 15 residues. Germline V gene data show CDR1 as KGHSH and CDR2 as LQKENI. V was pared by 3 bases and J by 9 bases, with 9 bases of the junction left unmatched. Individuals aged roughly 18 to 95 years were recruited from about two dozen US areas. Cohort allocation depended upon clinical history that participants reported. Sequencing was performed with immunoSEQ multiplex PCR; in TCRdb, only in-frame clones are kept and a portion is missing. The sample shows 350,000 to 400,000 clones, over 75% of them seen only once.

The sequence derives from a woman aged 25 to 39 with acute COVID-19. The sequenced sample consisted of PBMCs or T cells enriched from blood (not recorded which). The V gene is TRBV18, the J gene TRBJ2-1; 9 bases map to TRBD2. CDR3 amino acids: CASSPPGLAGGEQFF. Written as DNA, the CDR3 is TGTGCCAGCTCACCGCCGGGACTAGCAGGCGGTGAGCAGTTCTTC.